The 32 T cell receptor beta chains below all came from one sample that was sequenced in a study of early T cells in non-severe SARS-CoV-2 infection. TCRdb re-analysed the 5' RACE reads in MiXCR, keeping a single row per CDR3 protein. The table has 50,000 or so distinct CDR3 sequences, 10% to 15% seen once. The sequenced sample consisted of whole blood. These receptors came from an adult who was a healthcare worker with PCR-confirmed SARS-CoV-2 infection or an uninfected control (not recorded which).

The chain employs TRBV7-9 and TRBJ1-1; 7 positions match TRBD1. CDR3 size: 16 residues. Germline loops: CDR1 SEHNR, CDR2 FQNEAQ (reference sequence). Losses at the gene ends were 5 bases for V and 4 bases for J; bases not matched to a gene: 13. CDR3 protein: CASSPRGSGGLTEAFF. CDR3 bases: TGTGCCAGCAGCCCCAGGGGGTCGGGGGGTCTCACTGAAGCTTTCTTT.

This clonotype was counted only a few times. The V call is TRBV7-9, the J call TRBJ2-4, with D perhaps matching TRBD1 (6 bases). CDR1 is SEHNR and CDR2 is FQNEAQ in the germline V gene (reference sequence). V gave up 3 bases and J gave up 8 bases, with 14 bases separating them. This CDR3 contains 14 residues. The DNA for the CDR3 is TGTGCCAGCAGCTTGGGACACCTGGGGGACATTCAGTACTTC. Amino acids: CASSLGHLGDIQYF.

This clonotype was seen a handful of times. The rearrangement joins TRBV11-2 to TRBJ2-7; 9 bases are shared with TRBD2. After removal of 3 bases from V and 7 bases from J, the junction contained 7 bases not matched to a gene. The length of the CDR3 is 14 residues. Looked up from germline, CDR1 is SGHAT and CDR2 is FQNNGV. CDR3 sequence: CASSFRLAAGEQYF. The CDR3 DNA follows: TGTGCCAGCAGCTTCCGACTAGCGGCGGGGGAGCAGTACTTC.

In its sample, this clonotype was seen many times. The rearrangement uses TRBV28 and TRBJ2-3; tentatively, D is TRBD2 (5 bases). This CDR3 has 15 amino acids. CDR1 MDHEN and CDR2 SYDVKM come from the germline V gene. Trimming left V 6 bases short and J 0 bases short, with 13 bases between. The CDR3 reads CASSRGDHSTDTQYF. As DNA, the CDR3 is TGTGCCAGCAGCCGGGGAGATCATAGCACAGATACGCAGTATTTT.

This clonotype appeared many times. This chain connects TRBV11-2 to TRBJ2-1; D is unclear. The CDR3 extends over 14 amino acids. CDR1 and CDR2 (germline): SGHAT, FQNNGV. V lost 3 bases and J 6 bases, leaving 12 bases between the germline ends. In DNA, the CDR3 is TGTGCCAGCAGCTTCGGGTTTAGAGGCAATGAGCAGTTCTTC. Its translation: CASSFGFRGNEQFF.

The chain combines TRBV6-4 with TRBJ2-2, with TRBD2 matching over 12 bases. The junction had 0 bases not matched to a gene; V was cut back by 4 bases and J by 6 bases. Germline CDR1 is MRHNA and CDR2 is SNTAGT. This CDR3 comprises 14 residues. As DNA, the CDR3 is TGTGCCAGCAGTGGACTAGCGGGAGCCGGGGAGCTGTTTTTT. This encodes CASSGLAGAGELFF.

This clonotype came up many times. This chain joins TRBV6-6 and TRBJ1-5, with TRBD1 matching 7 bases. The CDR3 runs to 18 residues. Germline-derived CDR1 and CDR2 are MNHNY and SVGAGI (reference sequence). Trimming cost V 0 bases and J 6 bases; bases outside gene matches: 14. The CDR3 loop is CASSYSVAGGRFGQPQHF. CDR3 DNA: TGTGCCAGCAGTTACTCGGTCGCAGGGGGTAGGTTTGGTCAGCCCCAGCATTTT.

In this sample, this clonotype turned up many times. The chain couples TRBV12-3 or TRBV12-4 to TRBJ1-2; perhaps TRBD1 as D (5 bases). V was trimmed by 5 bases and J by 6 bases, leaving 19 bases between them. The CDR3 loop spans 15 amino acids. The CDR3 region is CASSTRDGRRDGYTF. CDR3 nucleotide sequence: TGTGCCAGCAGTACCCGGGACGGCCGAAGGGATGGCTACACCTTC.

The table lists this clonotype with a few counts. The rearrangement uses TRBV21-1 and TRBJ1-2; the D call of TRBD1 is as the table states it, not checked on the DNA. TRBV21-1 is labeled a pseudogene. The CDR3 is made up of 12 amino acids. In nucleotides, the CDR3 is TGTGCCAGCAGCAAAGAGCCCCCAGGGAACACCTTC. Residues: CASSKEPPGNTF.

This clonotype appeared many times. V gene TRBV7-9 combines with J gene TRBJ1-2; D remains unclear. This CDR3 is 13 amino acids long. CDR1 is SEHNR and CDR2 is FQNEAQ in the germline V gene (reference sequence). The V and J ends lost 0 bases and 3 bases respectively, with 5 bases between them. The CDR3 DNA sequence: TGTGCCAGCAGCTTAGCACTGGACTATGGCTACACCTTC. Its protein product is CASSLALDYGYTF.

This clonotype was seen ten or more times. The chain has TRBV9 and TRBJ1-1; D remains ambiguous. V was shortened by 4 bases and J by 1 base, with 8 bases between the two germline ends. CDR1 and CDR2 from the germline V gene are SGDLS and YYNGEE. The CDR3 totals 13 residues. CDR3 loop: CASSSRQNTEAFF. In DNA, the CDR3 is TGTGCCAGCAGCTCACGACAGAACACTGAAGCTTTCTTT.

This clonotype was observed a few times. The chain has TRBV28 and TRBJ1-1, with no clear D. The germline V gene encodes CDR1 MDHEN and CDR2 SYDVKM. The CDR3 is 12 amino acids. The V end was cut by 8 bases, the J end by 5 bases, with 12 bases between. Written as DNA, the CDR3 is TGTGCCAGCGGATCGGGTAAAACTGAAGCTTTCTTT. Protein sequence: CASGSGKTEAFF.

The CDR3 DNA follows: TGCAGTGCTAGAGGACACAATGAGCAGTTCTTC. This codes for CSARGHNEQFF. This chain links TRBV20-1 with TRBJ2-1; no firm D call. CDR1 is DFQATT and CDR2 is SNEGSKA in the germline V gene (reference sequence). V was cut by 1 base and J by 5 bases, with 3 bases left in between. The CDR3 covers 11 residues.

CDR3 loop: CASSLTDLEAFF. The CDR3 bases are TGTGCCAGCAGCTTGACGGACCTTGAAGCTTTCTTT. This sequence joins TRBV5-5 and TRBJ1-1; D uncertain. Germline CDR1 and CDR2: SGHKS and YYEKEE (reference sequence). The V end lost 1 base, the J end lost 7 bases, and 8 bases lay between the germline ends. The CDR3 is made up of 12 amino acids.

The chain combines TRBV27 with TRBJ2-7; TRBD2 might be the D (5 bases). The V gene lost 2 bases and the J gene lost 4 bases, with 12 bases spanning the gap. The CDR3 contains 14 residues. Per the germline V gene, CDR1 is MNHEY and CDR2 is SMNVEV (reference sequence). The CDR3, as DNA: TGTGCCAGCAGTTTAGGATTTGGAGGATACGAGCAGTACTTC. Translation gives CASSLGFGGYEQYF.

This clonotype was found a few times. The chain joins TRBV19 to TRBJ1-4; D not certain. Germline V gene data show CDR1 as LNHDA and CDR2 as SQIVND (reference sequence). V was trimmed by 8 bases and J by 8 bases, leaving 12 bases between them. This CDR3 spans 12 amino acids. The CDR3 nucleotides read TGTGCCAGTGCCGGGAGTGGGGAAAAACTGTTTTTT. Its translation: CASAGSGEKLFF.

This chain connects TRBV7-6 to TRBJ2-1, with 11 bases fitting TRBD2. Per the germline V gene, CDR1 is SGHVS and CDR2 is FNYEAQ. The CDR3 length is 15 residues. V trimming: 5 bases; J trimming: 9 bases; junction bases outside the gene matches: 9. The DNA of the CDR3 is TGTGCCAGCAGCCAAAGACTAGCGGGATACGGTGAGCAGTTCTTC. The encoded protein is CASSQRLAGYGEQFF.

This clonotype came up many times. This chain uses TRBV14 with TRBJ2-1; D is possibly TRBD1 (6 bases). Trimming removed 3 bases at V and 9 bases at J, with 15 bases between. CDR3 length: 14 amino acids. Germline loops: CDR1 SGHDN, CDR2 FVKESK. CDR3 sequence: CASSQENRVGEQFF. DNA for the CDR3: TGTGCCAGCAGCCAGGAAAACAGGGTTGGTGAGCAGTTCTTC.

The chain joins TRBV4-1 to TRBJ2-7; D may be TRBD2 (6 bases). In germline, CDR1 is MGHRA, CDR2 YSYEKL. V shed 1 base and J shed 6 bases, with 13 bases lying between them. CDR3 length: 14 amino acids. The CDR3 loop is CASSQGGGLREQYF. The CDR3, as DNA: TGCGCCAGCAGCCAAGGGGGCGGACTACGCGAGCAGTACTTC.

This chain connects TRBV4-2 to TRBJ2-7, with 9 bases aligning to TRBD1. V shed 4 bases, J shed 4 bases, and the junction held 5 bases outside the gene matches. This CDR3 region has 14 residues. Germline V lookup: CDR1 LGHNA, CDR2 YNFKEQ. CDR3 bases: TGTGCCAGCAGCCCCCGGACAGGGGTTTACGAGCAGTACTTC. Protein product: CASSPRTGVYEQYF.

The chain links TRBV4-1 to TRBJ2-1; D might be TRBD1 or TRBD2, each matching 5 bases. CDR1 is MGHRA and CDR2 is YSYEKL in the germline V gene. Trimming took 1 base from V and 8 from J, leaving 15 bases between them. The CDR3 extends over 15 amino acids. The CDR3 loop reads CASSQVGQGSDEQFF. In DNA, the CDR3 is TGCGCCAGCAGCCAAGTGGGCCAGGGTAGCGATGAGCAGTTCTTC.

There are many counts of this clonotype. Its ends do not fully match the called genes, so a read error is possible. This chain joins TRBV27 and TRBJ2-7; TRBD2 might be the D (6 bases). Germline CDR1 and CDR2: MNHEY and SMNVEV (reference sequence). The CDR3 is 12 amino acids. CDR3: CASSVHPGATHF. The CDR3 region has the DNA TGTGCCAGCAGTGTACATCCGGGAGCTACCCACTTC.

The chain combines TRBV4-2 with TRBJ2-6; no reliable D call. Germline CDR1 and CDR2: LGHNA and YNFKEQ. V was shortened by 0 bases and J by 0 bases, with 6 bases between the two germline ends. The CDR3 is 16 residues long. CDR3 in amino acids: CASSQDDNSGANVLTF. CDR3 DNA: TGTGCCAGCAGCCAAGATGACAACTCTGGGGCCAACGTCCTGACTTTC.

There are many counts of this clonotype. V gene TRBV5-1 combines with J gene TRBJ2-7; D possibly corresponds to TRBD1 (6 bases). Trimming left V 4 bases short and J 3 bases short, with 14 bases between. Germline CDR1 SGHRS, CDR2 YFSETQ. CDR3 length: 14 residues. CDR3 DNA sequence: TGCGCCAGCAGCATCGGGACACCCGACTACGAGCAGTACTTC. Its protein product is CASSIGTPDYEQYF.

This clonotype was observed a few times. The V gene is TRBV7-6, the J gene TRBJ2-1; D is unresolved. Germline V gene data show CDR1 as SGHVS and CDR2 as FNYEAQ. Trimming took 0 bases from V and 0 from J, leaving 3 bases between them. CDR3 length equals 14 residues. The CDR3 loop is CASSLAFSYNEQFF. The CDR3 coding sequence is TGTGCCAGCAGCTTAGCGTTCTCCTACAATGAGCAGTTCTTC.

The chain joins TRBV20-1 to TRBJ1-5; D not resolved. The CDR3 totals 11 residues. V dropped 2 bases and J dropped 7 bases, with 6 bases sitting between them. CDR1 and CDR2 (germline): DFQATT, SNEGSKA (reference sequence). CDR3 in amino acids: CSARSGQPQHF. The DNA of the CDR3 is TGCAGTGCTAGATCGGGCCAGCCCCAGCATTTT.

At least ten counts were recorded for this clonotype. This CDR3 is CASSEGTGGQETQYF. The CDR3 bases are TGTGCCAGCTCAGAAGGGACAGGGGGCCAAGAGACCCAGTACTTC. The chain joins TRBV18 to TRBJ2-5, with TRBD1 matching 11 bases. With V trimmed by 5 bases and J by 1 base, 3 bases remained unmatched. This CDR3 spans 15 amino acids. Per germline, CDR1 KGHSH and CDR2 LQKENI.

This clonotype showed up many times. V gene TRBV29-1 combines with J gene TRBJ1-2; D may be TRBD1 (6 bases). CDR3 length: 13 amino acids. Germline-derived CDR1 and CDR2 are SQVTM and ANQGSEA. Trimming removed 6 bases at V and 0 bases at J, with 11 bases between. In DNA, the CDR3 is TGCAGCGTCCTTCGGACAGCTAACTATGGCTACACCTTC. It specifies CSVLRTANYGYTF.

The chain uses TRBV7-3 and TRBJ2-6, with D possibly matching TRBD1 (5 bases). This CDR3 region has 19 residues. Trimming stripped 5 bases from V and 0 bases from J, with 20 bases between. Germline CDR1 is SGHTA and CDR2 is FQGTGA. The CDR3 bases are TGTGCCAGCAGCCCAACCCTCGACAGCTTCCTCTCTGGGGCCAACGTCCTGACTTTC. Translation gives CASSPTLDSFLSGANVLTF. Full variable domain (remainder filled in from reference TRBV7-3 and TRBJ2-6): GAGVSQTPSNKVTEKGKYVELRCDPISGHTALYWYRQSLGQGPEFLIYFQGTGAADDSGLPNDRFFAVRPEGSVSTLKIQRTERGDSAVYLCASSPTLDSFLSGANVLTFGAGSRLTVL.

This clonotype occurred a few times. V and J are TRBV12-3 or TRBV12-4 and TRBJ1-1; D not certain. The ends were cut back, 7 bases at V and 5 bases at J, with 11 bases in the middle. The CDR3 contains 12 residues. The CDR3: CASNGFGTEAFF. The CDR3 coding sequence is TGTGCCAGCAACGGGTTCGGGACTGAAGCTTTCTTT.

This clonotype has a handful of counts. DNA for the CDR3: TGTGCCAGCAGCCCTAGCGGGAGTCCGTACTTC. It yields the protein CASSPSGSPYF. J is TRBJ2-7 and V is TRBV6-2 or TRBV6-3; 10 bases match TRBD2. Germline-derived CDR1 and CDR2 are MNHEY and SVGEGT. The CDR3 extends over 11 amino acids. V lost 6 bases to trimming and J lost 12 bases; unmatched junction nucleotides: 5.

This clonotype was detected only a few times. V is TRBV7-6 and J is TRBJ2-7, with 9 bases lining up with TRBD1. Germline trimming cut 1 base from V and 5 bases from J; bases unmatched to any gene: 21. The CDR3 extends over 20 amino acids. Germline CDR1 reads SGHVS; CDR2 reads FNYEAQ. Written as DNA, the CDR3 is TGTGCCAGCAGCTTAGACCCCCGGTTCAAGTCCGGGACAGGGAACGACGAGCAGTACTTC. This translates into CASSLDPRFKSGTGNDEQYF.